This TCR beta chain was found in a study of blood T cell repertoires in COVID-19. Study as a whole: Acute-phase and convalescent COVID-19 samples originated in the United States, Italy and Spain. PBMCs, B-cell-depleted T cells, or T cells provided the cDNA or gDNA that made up the material.

Losses at the gene ends were 8 bases for V and 6 bases for J; bases not matched to a gene: 12. Germline CDR1 reads KGHSH; CDR2 reads LQKENI. The CDR3 spans 15 residues. As originally analysed: By means of reference gene primer amplification, nucleated cell counts were estimated. TCRdb keeps only in-frame clones here, not all; method: immunoSEQ multiplex PCR. V, J and clone size derive from that table, while D and trimming were established from the DNA sequence. The sample lists more than 60,000 clones; 87% were seen once. The source is a woman older than 75 with active or convalescent COVID-19. Sequenced: peripheral blood. The V gene is TRBV18, the J gene TRBJ2-1; TRBD1 agrees at 8 bases. CDR3 amino acids: CASAGQGGIGNEQFF. CDR3 DNA: TGTGCCAGCGCCGGACAGGGTGGGATCGGCAATGAGCAGTTCTTC.